This T cell receptor (beta chain) originates from a study of cytomegalovirus exposure and HLA in healthy donors. Donors consisted of healthy bone marrow donors. Use of 60 Vbeta and 13 Jbeta primers characterized the PCR. Clones were sequenced by immunoSEQ multiplex PCR, and TCRdb holds only the in-frame ones, with some missing. The sample records 150,000 to 200,000 clones, approximately 80% being singletons. Trimming cost V 0 bases and J 5 bases, with 14 bases left between them. CDR3 length: 15 amino acids. The V gene's germline CDR1 is SGDLS and CDR2 YYNGEE. J is TRBJ1-2 and V is TRBV9; D ambiguous. The material sequenced was PBMCs. This TCR derives from a man over 45 in good health and CMV-seropositive. CDR3 sequence (DNA): TGTGCCAGCAGCGTAGCTGAGGGCCGGTGGTATGGCTACACCTTC. Protein sequence: CASSVAEGRWYGYTF.